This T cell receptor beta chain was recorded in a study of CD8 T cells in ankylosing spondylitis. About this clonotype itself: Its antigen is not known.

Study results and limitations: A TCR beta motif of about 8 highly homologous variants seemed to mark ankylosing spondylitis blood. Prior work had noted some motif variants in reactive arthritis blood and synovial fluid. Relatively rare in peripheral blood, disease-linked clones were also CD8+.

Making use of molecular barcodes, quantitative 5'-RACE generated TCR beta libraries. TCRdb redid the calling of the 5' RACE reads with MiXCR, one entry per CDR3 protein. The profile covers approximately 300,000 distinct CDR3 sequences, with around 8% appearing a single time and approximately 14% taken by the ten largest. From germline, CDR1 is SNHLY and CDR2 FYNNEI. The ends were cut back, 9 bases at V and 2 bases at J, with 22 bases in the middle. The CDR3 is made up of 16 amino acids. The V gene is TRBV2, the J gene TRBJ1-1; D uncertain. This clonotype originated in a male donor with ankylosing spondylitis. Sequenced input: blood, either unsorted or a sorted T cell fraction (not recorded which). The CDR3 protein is CARPQMRATSNTEAFF. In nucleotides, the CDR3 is TGTGCCAGGCCCCAGATGCGGGCCACCTCCAACACTGAAGCTTTCTTT.